The sequence of this T cell receptor (beta chain) was determined in a study of T cells after yellow fever vaccination. Across the whole study: Preparation of fractions with low cell numbers was performed using SMART-Seq v4 Ultra Low Input.

Synthesis of TCR cDNA relied on 5'RACE template switching, which attached a universal primer site and UMIs. TCRdb called the 5' RACE reads again in MiXCR, with one record for every CDR3 protein. The sample holds about 630,000 distinct CDR3 sequences, 9% to 15% seen once. Regarding the study as a whole: Booster samples showed a return of most primary-vaccination clones (under 97% CD4, about 87% CD8).

The ends were cut back, 0 bases at V and 2 bases at J, with 8 bases in the middle. The CDR3 covers 14 residues. Points on this clonotype: As yet, its antigen is unknown.

The sequences come from PBMCs, collected on the day of the yellow fever booster vaccination. This receptor was identified in a man aged 25-45 years who received the YFV17D yellow fever vaccine. The gene calls are TRBV12-3 or TRBV12-4 and TRBJ2-7; unclear D gene. In DNA, the CDR3 is TGTGCCAGCAGTTTAGCCCACACTACCTACGAGCAGTACTTC. This translates into CASSLAHTTYEQYF.